The rows below give T cell receptor beta chains drawn from one sample of a study of blood T cell repertoires in COVID-19. Data came from immunoSEQ multiplex PCR; TCRdb stores just in-frame clones and leaves some out. The repertoire holds over 20,000 clones, with under 90% as singletons. Sample: peripheral blood. These receptor sequences come from a human donor in a cohort sampled during active COVID-19. CDR3s include the opening cysteine and the closing phenylalanine or tryptophan. The D gene is left open where the match is weak.

j_gene	len	v_gene	d_gene	CDR3aa
TRBJ2-5	15	TRBV5-4	.	CASSFPPPREETQYF
TRBJ1-1	11	TRBV20-1	.	CSARTRTEAFF
TRBJ2-7	16	TRBV15	TRBD1	CATSPRRTGTSYEQYF
TRBJ1-6	12	TRBV27	.	CASSFPGSPLHF
TRBJ2-5	15	TRBV7-8	.	CASSLRGHNQETQYF
TRBJ2-1	12	TRBV27	.	CASSLRGLEQFF
TRBJ1-1	15	TRBV3-1/TRBV3-2	.	CASSQDWGQNTEAFF
TRBJ2-7	12	TRBV5-6	.	CASSLGVEEQYF
TRBJ2-7	13	TRBV27	.	CASPRRGQTEQYF
TRBJ1-2	12	TRBV10-3	.	CAISGQYYGYTF
TRBJ2-3	14	TRBV2	TRBD2	CASKRTSGGDTQYF
TRBJ2-7	11	TRBV2	.	CASFQAYEQYF
TRBJ2-4	14	TRBV5-4	TRBD2	CASSSSGRVNIQYF
TRBJ2-1	13	TRBV29-1	TRBD1	CSVQQGTYNEQFF
TRBJ2-7	16	TRBV27	TRBD1	CASSKTSGTGYYEQYF
TRBJ2-1	14	TRBV15	.	CATSRDAAANEQFF
TRBJ1-5	15	TRBV7-2	.	CASSLQGAGNQPQHF
TRBJ2-1	15	TRBV14	.	CASSHPAGKRNEQFF
TRBJ2-2	15	TRBV7-9	TRBD2	CASSDRDYKTGELFF
TRBJ1-1	14	TRBV3-1/TRBV3-2	.	CASSQVPGDTEAFF
TRBJ2-7	11	TRBV29-1	TRBD2	CSVGGAYEQYF
TRBJ2-5	16	TRBV27	TRBD2	CASSFHGLAGGETQYF
TRBJ2-5	15	TRBV18	.	CASSPYGSVQETQYF
TRBJ1-1	18	TRBV28	TRBD1	CASSGKTGGPLRNTEAFF
TRBJ2-5	14	TRBV7-2	.	CASSLGRAQETQYF
TRBJ2-3	17	TRBV7-3	.	CASSLMSARGGQDTQYF
TRBJ1-4	16	TRBV5-5	.	CASSLGLGEANEKLFF
TRBJ1-6	15	TRBV28	.	CASSSRRLGSSPLHF
TRBJ2-1	15	TRBV10-3	.	CAISEVGRGHNEQFF
TRBJ1-1	15	TRBV19	.	CASSLSTGVNTEAFF
TRBJ2-5	17	TRBV7-2	.	CASSLGFPFGDNETQYF
TRBJ1-4	14	TRBV7-2	.	CASSSSGFEEKLFF
TRBJ1-1	14	TRBV7-9	.	CASSLTGLGSEAFF
TRBJ1-3	14	TRBV7-3	.	CASSRTVTGNTIYF
TRBJ1-4	16	TRBV19	.	CASSVLYSTTNEKLFF
TRBJ2-2	16	TRBV19	TRBD1	CASIPPDRGDTGELFF
TRBJ1-3	15	TRBV28	.	CASSLGGSSGNTIYF
TRBJ2-5	15	TRBV25-1	TRBD2	CASSEFGGGAETQYF
TRBJ1-3	14	TRBV7-9	.	CASSLGGSGNTIYF
TRBJ2-7	12	TRBV28	TRBD2	CASSFSGGEQYF
TRBJ2-5	13	TRBV11-2	.	CASSRGYQETQYF